The 27 T cell receptor beta chains in this list originate from one sample, sequenced in a study of cytotoxic CD8 clonotypes in ibrutinib-treated CLL. Assay used: immunoSEQ multiplex PCR; TCRdb lists only in-frame clones, some missing. This sample has 130,000 or so clones, with roughly 84% found just once. Specimen: PBMCs, collected after 24 months of ibrutinib treatment. The source of these receptors is a human donor with chronic lymphocytic leukemia.

The V call is TRBV25-1, the J call TRBJ1-1; D remains unclear. Trimming removed 2 bases at V and 1 base at J, with 11 bases between. The germline V gene encodes CDR1 MGHDK and CDR2 SYGVNS. CDR3 length: 15 amino acids. In DNA form, the CDR3 reads TGTGCCAGCAGTGAAGTCGCCAGGCCGAACACTGAAGCTTTCTTT. It codes for CASSEVARPNTEAFF.

This clone came up a few times. The chain combines TRBV6-5 with TRBJ1-6; D gene uncertain. In germline, CDR1 is MNHEY, CDR2 SVGAGI. This CDR3 comprises 12 residues. Trimming shortened V by 7 bases and J by 8 bases, and 9 bases separated the two germline ends. CDR3 in amino acids: CASTRRDSPLHF. The CDR3 nucleotides are TGTGCCAGCACCCGGAGGGATTCACCCCTCCACTTT.

The rearrangement uses TRBV19 and TRBJ2-1, with D possibly TRBD1 on 5 matching bases. V was pared by 6 bases and J by 4 bases, with 10 bases between. CDR3 size: 13 residues. CDR1 LNHDA and CDR2 SQIVND come from the germline V gene (reference sequence). This CDR3 reads CASSRAVYNEQFF. DNA of the CDR3: TGTGCCAGTAGCAGGGCAGTATACAATGAGCAGTTCTTC. Combining the CDR3 with reference TRBV19 and TRBJ2-1 gives the whole variable domain DGGITQSPKYLFRKEGQNVTLSCEQNLNHDAMYWYRQDPGQGLRLIYYSQIVNDFQKGDIAEGYSVSREKKESFPLTVTSAQKNPTAFYLCASSRAVYNEQFFGPGTRLTVL.

The chain uses TRBV7-2 and TRBJ1-2; TRBD1 matches 8 bases. The CDR3 totals 15 residues. Germline-derived CDR1 and CDR2 are SGHTA and FQGNSA. J gave up 5 bases and V 2 bases, and 7 bases lay outside the gene matches. The CDR3 spells CASSLTGTGIYGYTF. CDR3 nucleotides: TGTGCCAGCAGCTTAACCGGGACAGGCATATATGGCTACACCTTC.

The J gene is TRBJ1-2, the V gene TRBV25-1; 7 bases are shared with TRBD1. Germline trimming cut 6 bases from V and 6 bases from J; bases unmatched to any gene: 13. The CDR3 covers 15 residues. Germline V gene data show CDR1 as MGHDK and CDR2 as SYGVNS. CDR3 bases: TGTGCCAGCAGCAGACCAGGGGGTCGTATAGATGGCTACACCTTC. Translated, it gives CASSRPGGRIDGYTF.

This chain connects TRBV29-1 to TRBJ2-7, with a weak D call TRBD2 (5 bases). V lost 4 bases and J lost 0, with 10 bases in between. The CDR3 is made up of 13 amino acids. CDR1 SQVTM and CDR2 ANQGSEA come from the germline V gene. The CDR3 protein is CSVGGLFSYEQYF. CDR3 coding DNA: TGCAGCGTTGGAGGGTTATTCTCCTACGAGCAGTACTTC.

This sequence joins TRBV19 and TRBJ2-5; the D gene is possibly TRBD2 (5 bases). Germline CDR1 reads LNHDA; CDR2 reads SQIVND (reference sequence). The CDR3 runs to 12 residues. The germline V and J ends were trimmed by 3 bases and 5 bases, with 7 bases remaining between them. CDR3 bases: TGTGCCAGTAGTATGGGCGGGGAGACCCAGTACTTC. Protein product: CASSMGGETQYF.

J is TRBJ1-1 and V is TRBV5-4; weak D call: TRBD1 (6 bases). CDR1 SGHNT and CDR2 YYREEE come from the germline V gene (reference sequence). Trimming pared 0 bases from V and 1 base from J, leaving 13 bases between. The length of the CDR3 is 16 residues. CDR3 residues: CASSLGPPGQNTEAFF. In DNA, the CDR3 is TGTGCCAGCAGCTTGGGGCCCCCGGGACAGAACACTGAAGCTTTCTTT.

The chain recombines TRBV5-4 with TRBJ2-7; possible D gene TRBD1, 5 bases. Trimming cost V 0 bases and J 5 bases, with 12 bases left between them. Germline CDR1 reads SGHNT; CDR2 reads YYREEE (reference sequence). There are 14 residues in the CDR3. In nucleotides, the CDR3 is TGTGCCAGCAGCTTGGTAGGCGCAGGGCACGAGCAGTACTTC. It codes for CASSLVGAGHEQYF. Filled out from reference TRBV5-4 and TRBJ2-7, the complete variable domain reads ETGVTQSPTHLIKTRGQQVTLRCSSQSGHNTVSWYQQALGQGPQFIFQYYREEENGRGNFPPRFSGLQFPNYSSELNVNALELDDSALYLCASSLVGAGHEQYFGPGTRLTVT.

Note on this clone: Other nucleotide sequences from this sample produce the same CDR3. The rearrangement uses TRBV29-1 and TRBJ1-5; 10 bases agree with TRBD1. This CDR3 spans 13 amino acids. Germline V CDR1 and CDR2: SQVTM, ANQGSEA. J was trimmed by 4 bases and V by 5 bases; bases with no gene match: 2. CDR3 protein: CSVWTGGNQPQHF. The CDR3 DNA reads as TGCAGCGTTTGGACAGGGGGGAATCAGCCCCAGCATTTT.

V usage is TRBV14 and J usage is TRBJ2-7; D remains unclear. The germline V gene encodes CDR1 SGHDN and CDR2 FVKESK. V lost 4 bases and J 3 bases, leaving 10 bases between the germline ends. The CDR3 covers 13 residues. DNA for the CDR3: TGTGCCAGCAGCCCCACTTGGGGCTACGAGCAGTACTTC. This encodes CASSPTWGYEQYF.

The J gene is TRBJ1-3, the V gene TRBV30; D is undetermined. The germline CDR1 and CDR2 sequences are GTSNPN and SVGIG (reference sequence). The CDR3 is 12 residues long. The V end was cut by 3 bases, the J end by 0 bases, with 3 bases between. The CDR3 DNA reads TGTGCCTGGAGCCCCTCTGGAAACACCATATATTTT. Residues: CAWSPSGNTIYF.

The chain combines TRBV28 with TRBJ1-1; weak D call: TRBD1 (6 bases). The germline gives CDR1 MDHEN, CDR2 SYDVKM. This CDR3 has 12 residues. V was clipped by 6 bases and J by 6 bases, with 11 bases between them. The CDR3 reads CASRQGFSEAFF. In DNA form, the CDR3 reads TGTGCCAGCAGACAGGGTTTCTCTGAAGCTTTCTTT.

The V call is TRBV5-1, the J call TRBJ2-4; 8 nucleotides line up with TRBD1. The CDR3 contains 14 residues. Germline V gene sequence: CDR1 SGHRS, CDR2 YFSETQ. The trim removed 4 bases at V and 5 bases at J, leaving 5 bases unmatched. CDR3 in DNA: TGCGCCAGCAGCCTGACGGACAGGGAAAACATTCAGTACTTC. Translated, it gives CASSLTDRENIQYF.

As concerns this clone: This specimen includes other DNA sequences encoding the same CDR3. The CDR3 here is CASSLGPGGLSYEQYF. CDR3 nucleotide sequence: TGTGCCAGCAGCTTGGGTCCGGGGGGACTCTCCTACGAGCAGTACTTC. V and J are TRBV5-4 and TRBJ2-7; 7 bases are shared with TRBD2. The CDR3 is 16 amino acids. CDR1 SGHNT and CDR2 YYREEE come from the germline V gene (reference sequence). The ends lost 0 bases at V and 0 bases at J; junction bases unmatched: 6. Supplemented by reference TRBV5-4 and TRBJ2-7, the full variable domain reads ETGVTQSPTHLIKTRGQQVTLRCSSQSGHNTVSWYQQALGQGPQFIFQYYREEENGRGNFPPRFSGLQFPNYSSELNVNALELDDSALYLCASSLGPGGLSYEQYFGPGTRLTVT.

This chain uses TRBV5-1 with TRBJ1-2; a weak D match, TRBD1 (5 bases). The germline V gene encodes CDR1 SGHRS and CDR2 YFSETQ. V was pared by 4 bases and J by 11 bases, with 12 bases between. This CDR3 comprises 11 residues. Here the CDR3 DNA reads TGCGCCAGCAGCGACGACAGTTCGTACACCTTC. This translates into CASSDDSSYTF.

The chain combines TRBV29-1 with TRBJ2-1; a possible D gene is TRBD1 (6 bases). Germline V gene lookup returns CDR1 SQVTM and CDR2 ANQGSEA. The CDR3 spans 12 residues. The V end lost 7 bases, the J end lost 7 bases, and 14 bases lay between the germline ends. CDR3 amino acids: CSARGQRNEQFF. For the CDR3, the DNA is TGCAGCGCCCGCGGACAGCGGAATGAGCAGTTCTTC.

This clone was counted a few times. The V call is TRBV10-3, the J call TRBJ1-2, with D maybe TRBD1 (5 bases). The CDR3 length is 13 residues. Germline V gives CDR1 ENHRY, CDR2 SYGVKD. V was trimmed by 7 bases and J by 3 bases, leaving 12 bases between them. CDR3 nucleotide sequence: TGTGCCATCAATCAGGGATCGGACTATGGCTACACCTTC. This sequence encodes CAINQGSDYGYTF.

J is TRBJ1-6 and V is TRBV19; 7 bases fit TRBD1. The CDR3 is 17 amino acids. Per germline, CDR1 LNHDA and CDR2 SQIVND (reference sequence). Trimming removed 3 bases from V and 5 bases from J; junction bases left unmatched: 10. CDR3 residues: CASSMTPGTANNSPLHF. CDR3 DNA: TGTGCCAGTAGTATGACCCCTGGGACAGCGAATAATTCACCCCTCCACTTT.

This clone was seen only once. This sequence joins TRBV2 and TRBJ2-7, with D possibly being TRBD1 or TRBD2 (5 bases each). Trimming left V 6 bases short and J 1 base short, with 10 bases between. This CDR3 is built from 13 residues. Looked up from germline, CDR1 is SNHLY and CDR2 is FYNNEI. This CDR3 is CASRRGASYEQYF. The CDR3 bases are TGTGCCAGCAGGAGGGGCGCTTCCTACGAGCAGTACTTC.

This chain joins TRBV11-3 and TRBJ2-5; maybe TRBD1 (6 bases). Trimming cost V 5 bases and J 5 bases, with 18 bases left between them. CDR3 length: 15 amino acids. Per the germline V gene, CDR1 is SGHNT and CDR2 is YENEEA. CDR3 protein: CASSAGSGDLETQYF. As DNA, the CDR3 is TGTGCCAGCAGCGCAGGGTCAGGGGATTTGGAGACCCAGTACTTC.

The chain joins TRBV5-1 to TRBJ2-5, with a possible D match to TRBD2 (6 bases). V lost 5 bases and J 1 base, leaving 15 bases between the germline ends. The CDR3 loop spans 15 amino acids. Germline CDR1 is SGHRS and CDR2 is YFSETQ. The CDR3 sequence: CASRRTGEIQETQYF. The CDR3 DNA sequence: TGCGCCAGCAGAAGGACGGGAGAGATCCAAGAGACCCAGTACTTC.

The chain uses TRBV19 and TRBJ2-5; 10 bases are a match to TRBD2. This CDR3 has 17 residues. The junction had 12 bases not matched to a gene; V was cut back by 3 bases and J by 5 bases. Per the germline V gene, CDR1 is LNHDA and CDR2 is SQIVND (reference sequence). This chain's CDR3 is CASSIRGSGGTGETQYF. CDR3 sequence (DNA): TGTGCCAGTAGTATTCGGGGTAGCGGGGGGACCGGGGAGACCCAGTACTTC.

The CDR3 here is CASRGAANSRSYEQYF. The CDR3 bases are TGCGCCAGCAGGGGGGCAGCCAATTCACGCTCCTACGAGCAGTACTTC. This chain joins TRBV10-2 and TRBJ2-7; D may be TRBD1 (6 bases). V was shortened by 6 bases and J by 0 bases, with 18 bases between the two germline ends. This CDR3 contains 16 residues. Per the germline V gene, CDR1 is WSHSY and CDR2 is SAAADI.

For the CDR3, the DNA is TGTGCCAGCAGTGAATCCGGATACAATGAGCAGTTCTTC. Its translation: CASSESGYNEQFF. The chain is built from TRBV2 and TRBJ2-1; D uncertain. The V and J ends lost 2 bases and 4 bases respectively, with 6 bases between them. CDR1 and CDR2 from the germline V gene are SNHLY and FYNNEI. The length of the CDR3 is 13 residues.

V is TRBV9 and J is TRBJ1-2, with 7 bases aligning to TRBD1. This CDR3 region has 14 residues. CDR1 is SGDLS, CDR2 YYNGEE, per germline. V shed 7 bases, J shed 0 bases, and the junction held 6 bases outside the gene matches. The CDR3, as DNA: TGTGCCAGCTCCAGGGACAGTTCTAACTATGGCTACACCTTC. As protein: CASSRDSSNYGYTF.

The chain recombines TRBV6-4 with TRBJ1-4, with no clear D. The CDR3 is 16 amino acids. The germline gives CDR1 MRHNA, CDR2 SNTAGT. V was clipped by 6 bases and J by 8 bases, with 22 bases between them. This chain's CDR3 is CASRTRRPFRREKLFF. The DNA for the CDR3 is TGTGCCAGCAGGACGAGGAGACCTTTCCGTCGGGAAAAACTGTTTTTT.